A selection of T cell receptor beta chains follows, all from one sample in a study of blood T cell repertoires in COVID-19. TCRdb keeps only in-frame clones here, not all; method: immunoSEQ multiplex PCR. The sample contains about 130,000 clones, under 85% of which appear only once. Input material: peripheral blood. These receptors were taken from a woman aged 55-75 years with acute or convalescent COVID-19. CDR3s include the opening cysteine and the closing phenylalanine or tryptophan. Each record gives: clone size, V gene, J gene, D gene, CDR3 protein, CDR3 DNA. D genes are given only for firm matches. Expanded clones get a size class; other rows say once, few or many, or leave the size out.

>few|TRBV5-1|TRBJ1-1|-
CASRLSDPRTDEAFF
TGCGCCAGCAGGCTATCCGACCCCCGGACAGATGAAGCTTTCTTT
>-|TRBV30|TRBJ1-2|-
CACSLGGYTF
TGTGCCTGCAGTCTCGGTGGTTACACCTTC
>-|TRBV4-2|TRBJ1-1|-
CASRATGLDTEAFF
TGTGCCAGCAGAGCAACAGGTCTCGACACTGAAGCTTTCTTT
>-|TRBV12-3/TRBV12-4|TRBJ1-2|-
CASSLNYYGYTF
TGTGCCAGCAGTTTGAACTACTATGGCTACACCTTC
>-|TRBV5-6|TRBJ1-2|-
CASSPDGVYGYTF
TGTGCCAGCAGCCCGGACGGGGTCTATGGCTACACCTTC
>once|TRBV6-2/TRBV6-3|TRBJ1-5|TRBD1
CASSYRGQGSNQPQHF
TGTGCCAGCAGTTACCGGGGACAGGGAAGCAATCAGCCCCAGCATTTT
>-|TRBV4-1|TRBJ1-1|-
CASSQGEGFGNTEAFF
TGCGCCAGCAGCCAAGGGGAGGGATTCGGGAACACTGAAGCTTTCTTT
>-|TRBV5-1|TRBJ1-4|TRBD1
CASSFGTGNEKLFF
TGCGCCAGCAGCTTCGGGACAGGGAATGAAAAACTGTTTTTT
>once|TRBV2|TRBJ2-1|-
CASSEFGQSSYNEQFF
TGTGCCAGCAGTGAATTTGGACAGAGCTCCTACAATGAGCAGTTCTTC
>-|TRBV25-1|TRBJ1-4|TRBD1
CASSAPRGNEKLFF
TGTGCCAGCAGTGCCCCCAGGGGGAATGAAAAACTGTTTTTT
>-|TRBV27|TRBJ2-7|TRBD1
CASSPGQSSYEQYF
TGTGCCAGCAGCCCGGGACAGAGCTCCTACGAGCAGTACTTC
>-|TRBV29-1|TRBJ2-5|TRBD2
CSVISGVRETQYF
TGCAGCGTGATTAGCGGGGTGAGAGAGACCCAGTACTTC
>-|TRBV6-5|TRBJ1-2|TRBD1
CASSPTGWDGYTF
TGTGCCAGCAGCCCGACAGGGTGGGATGGCTACACCTTC
>-|TRBV29-1|TRBJ1-1|-
CSVVEGHTEAFF
TGCAGCGTTGTGGAGGGGCACACTGAAGCTTTCTTT
>-|TRBV3-1/TRBV3-2|TRBJ2-5|-
CASSHRGGETQYF
TGTGCCAGCAGCCACCGGGGTGGAGAGACCCAGTACTTC
>-|TRBV27|TRBJ2-7|TRBD2
CASRYNSGGALEQYF
TGTGCCAGCAGATATAATAGCGGGGGGGCCCTCGAGCAGTACTTC
>-|TRBV7-9|TRBJ2-2|-
CASSLSRTHTGELFF
TGTGCCAGCAGCTTATCCCGGACTCACACCGGGGAGCTGTTTTTT
>-|TRBV4-1|TRBJ1-2|-
CASSLQEGSYGYTF
TGCGCCAGCAGCCTTCAGGAGGGTTCCTATGGCTACACCTTC
>-|TRBV30|TRBJ1-4|-
CAWSLPGEKLFF
TGTGCCTGGAGTCTCCCGGGGGAAAAACTGTTTTTT
>-|TRBV6-2/TRBV6-3|TRBJ1-5|-
CASSYPGNQPQHF
TGTGCCAGCAGTTATCCGGGCAATCAGCCCCAGCATTTT
>-|TRBV19|TRBJ1-5|-
CASSNREWNQPQHF
TGTGCCAGTAGTAACAGGGAGTGGAATCAGCCCCAGCATTTT
>-|TRBV27|TRBJ1-6|-
CASTSQGSPLHF
TGTGCCAGCACCTCACAGGGTTCACCCCTCCACTTT
>-|TRBV6-5|TRBJ2-7|-
CASSPGVISYEQYF
TGTGCCAGCAGTCCAGGGGTTATATCCTACGAGCAGTACTTC
>-|TRBV6-5|TRBJ2-2|-
CASSYLNTGELFF
TGTGCCAGCAGTTATCTGAACACCGGGGAGCTGTTTTTT
>-|TRBV21-1|TRBJ1-4|-
CASSKMTSANEKLFF
TGTGCCAGCAGCAAAATGACTAGTGCTAATGAAAAACTGTTTTTT
>-|TRBV30|TRBJ1-2|-
CAWSVPSYGYTF
TGTGCCTGGAGTGTACCGAGCTATGGCTACACCTTC
>-|TRBV24-1|TRBJ1-2|-
CATSDLDGNYGYTF
TGTGCCACCAGTGACCTAGACGGTAACTATGGCTACACCTTC